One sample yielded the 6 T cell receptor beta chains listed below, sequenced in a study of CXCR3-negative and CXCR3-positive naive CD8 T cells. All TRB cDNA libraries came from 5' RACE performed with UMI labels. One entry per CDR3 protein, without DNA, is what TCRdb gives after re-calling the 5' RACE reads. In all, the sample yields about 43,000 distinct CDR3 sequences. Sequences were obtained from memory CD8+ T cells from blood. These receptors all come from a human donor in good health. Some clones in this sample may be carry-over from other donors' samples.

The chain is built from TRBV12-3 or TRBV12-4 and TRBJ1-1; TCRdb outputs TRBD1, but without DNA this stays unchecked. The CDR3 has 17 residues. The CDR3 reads CASSLTGGGVVDTEAFF.

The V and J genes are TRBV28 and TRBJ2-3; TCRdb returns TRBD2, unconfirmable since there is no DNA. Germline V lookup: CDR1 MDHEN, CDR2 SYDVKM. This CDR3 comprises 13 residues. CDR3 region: CASSPSNTDTQYF.

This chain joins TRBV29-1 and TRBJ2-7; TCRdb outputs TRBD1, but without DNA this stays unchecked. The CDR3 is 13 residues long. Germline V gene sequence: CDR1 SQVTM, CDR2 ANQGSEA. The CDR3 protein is CSVLEGDSYEQYF.

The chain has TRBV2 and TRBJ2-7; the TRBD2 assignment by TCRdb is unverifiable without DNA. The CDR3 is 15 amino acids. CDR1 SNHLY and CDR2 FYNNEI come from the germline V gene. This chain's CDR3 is CASSEWGEWSYEQYF.

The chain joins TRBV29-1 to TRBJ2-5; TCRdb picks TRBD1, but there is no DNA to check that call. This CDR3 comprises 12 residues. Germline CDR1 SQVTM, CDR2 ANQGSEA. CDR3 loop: CSARTALETQYF.

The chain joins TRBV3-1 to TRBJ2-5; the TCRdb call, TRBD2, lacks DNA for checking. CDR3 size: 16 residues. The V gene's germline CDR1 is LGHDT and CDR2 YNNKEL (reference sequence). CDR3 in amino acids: CASSQGASGVLETQYF.